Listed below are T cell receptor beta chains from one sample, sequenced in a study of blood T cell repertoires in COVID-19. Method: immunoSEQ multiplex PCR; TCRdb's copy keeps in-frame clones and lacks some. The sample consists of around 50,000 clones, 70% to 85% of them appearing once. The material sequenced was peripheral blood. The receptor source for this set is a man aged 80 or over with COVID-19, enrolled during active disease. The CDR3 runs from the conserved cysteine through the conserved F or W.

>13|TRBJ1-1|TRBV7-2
CASSEDRNTEAFF
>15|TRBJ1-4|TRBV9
CASSVGEGAREKLFF
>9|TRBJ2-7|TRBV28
CASSPPLKF
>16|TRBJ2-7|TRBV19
CASSVRTGQGIREQYF
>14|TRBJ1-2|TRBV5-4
CASSYRTGSYGYTF
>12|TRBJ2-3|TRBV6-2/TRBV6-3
CASSTSMDTQYF
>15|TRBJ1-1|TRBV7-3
CASSREGGLNTEAFF
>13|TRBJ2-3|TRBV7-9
CASSGQITDTQYF
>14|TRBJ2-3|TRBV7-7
CASSLTTGADTQYF
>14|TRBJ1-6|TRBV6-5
CASRSNRDNSPLHF
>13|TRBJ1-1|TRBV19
CASSIDQSTEAFF
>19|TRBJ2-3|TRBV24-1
CATSGVFGLAEGVGDTQYF